This TCR beta chain derives from a study of cytomegalovirus exposure and HLA in healthy donors. The V gene's germline CDR1 is SGHTA and CDR2 FQGTGA. V was trimmed by 11 bases and J by 6 bases, leaving 17 bases between them. The CDR3 is made up of 12 amino acids. As to this clone: Its cognate antigen is unknown.

It was with 60 Vbeta and 13 Jbeta primers that the PCR ran. Profiling relied on immunoSEQ multiplex PCR, and the TCRdb table lists in-frame clones only, not all of them. The data show nearly 110,000 clones, with more than 60% seen just once and roughly 6.5% held by the top ten. Study-level findings and limits: Immune exposure information comprised only CMV serostatus. A missense DCLRE1C variant was associated with V- and J-gene trimming of TCR beta chains in a later analysis, and an independent cohort replicated the association.

The chain carries TRBV7-3 and TRBJ2-7; a possible D gene is TRBD2 (6 bases). This clonotype was sampled from a woman aged 45-60 years in good health and CMV-seropositive. Sequencing was performed on PBMCs. The CDR3 loop is CASGLHLGEQYF. The CDR3 region has the DNA TGTGCCTCGGGACTCCACTTGGGCGAGCAGTACTTC.